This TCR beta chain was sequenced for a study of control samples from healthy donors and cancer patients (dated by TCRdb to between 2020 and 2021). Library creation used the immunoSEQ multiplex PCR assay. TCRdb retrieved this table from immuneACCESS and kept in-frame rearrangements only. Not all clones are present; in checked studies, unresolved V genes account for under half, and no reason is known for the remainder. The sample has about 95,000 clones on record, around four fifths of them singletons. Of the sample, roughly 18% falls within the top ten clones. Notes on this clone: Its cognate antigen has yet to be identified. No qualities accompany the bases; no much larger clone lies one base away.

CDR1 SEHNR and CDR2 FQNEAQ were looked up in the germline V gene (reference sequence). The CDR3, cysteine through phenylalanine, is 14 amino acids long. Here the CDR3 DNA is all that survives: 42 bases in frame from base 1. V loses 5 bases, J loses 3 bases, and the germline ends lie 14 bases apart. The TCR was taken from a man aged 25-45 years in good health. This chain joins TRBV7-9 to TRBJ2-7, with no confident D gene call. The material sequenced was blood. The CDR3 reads CASSPGPLLYEQYF. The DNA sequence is TGTGCCAGCAGCCCGGGCCCTCTTCTCTACGAGCAGTACTTC.